This T cell receptor (beta chain) derives from a study of cytomegalovirus exposure and HLA in healthy donors. Broader study findings: Beyond CMV serostatus, there was no information to go on about immune exposure. HLA restriction was apparent for most CMV-associated TCR beta chains in a later analysis.

Comment on this clone: The antigen remains unidentified.

PCR used 60 Vbeta primers and 13 Jbeta primers. Sequencing was performed with immunoSEQ multiplex PCR; in TCRdb, only in-frame clones are kept and a portion is missing. In the table there are 90,000 to 120,000 clones, about 81% of which are singletons. Looked up from germline, CDR1 is SGHVS and CDR2 is FQNEAQ. This CDR3 region has 12 residues. V trimming: 3 bases; J trimming: 6 bases; junction bases outside the gene matches: 1. The sequence derives from a young man in good health and CMV-seropositive. The rearrangement joins TRBV7-8 to TRBJ2-7; 8 bases are a match to TRBD1. The specimen was PBMCs. In DNA form, the CDR3 reads TGTGCCAGCAGCTTTGACAGGGGCGAGCAGTACTTC. Protein product: CASSFDRGEQYF.